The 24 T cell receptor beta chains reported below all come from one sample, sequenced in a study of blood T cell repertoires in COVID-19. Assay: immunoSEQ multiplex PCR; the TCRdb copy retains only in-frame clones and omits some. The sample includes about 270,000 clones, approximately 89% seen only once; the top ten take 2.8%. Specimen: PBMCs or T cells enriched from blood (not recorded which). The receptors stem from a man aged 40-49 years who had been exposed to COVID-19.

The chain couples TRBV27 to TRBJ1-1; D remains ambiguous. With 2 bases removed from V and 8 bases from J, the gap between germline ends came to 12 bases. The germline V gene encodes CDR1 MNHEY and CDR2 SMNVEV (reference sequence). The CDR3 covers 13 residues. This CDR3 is CASSLVESGEAFF. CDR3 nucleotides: TGTGCCAGCAGTTTAGTCGAATCGGGGGAAGCTTTCTTT.

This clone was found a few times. The CDR3 bases are TGTGCCAGTAGTATGGGTAGCGGGAGTTCCTACGAGCAGTACTTC. The encoded protein is CASSMGSGSSYEQYF. This rearrangement joins TRBV19 to TRBJ2-7; 9 bases match TRBD2. Germline V gene sequence: CDR1 LNHDA, CDR2 SQIVND (reference sequence). Unmatched junction bases numbered 4, after V lost 3 bases and J lost 1 base. The CDR3 sequence is 15 residues long.

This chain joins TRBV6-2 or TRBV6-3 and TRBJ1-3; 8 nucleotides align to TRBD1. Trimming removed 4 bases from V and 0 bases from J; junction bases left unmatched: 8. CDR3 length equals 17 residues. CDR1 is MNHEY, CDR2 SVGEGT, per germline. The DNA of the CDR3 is TGTGCCAGCAGTTGGTGGGCAGGGGGCGACTCTGGAAACACCATATATTTT. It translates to CASSWWAGGDSGNTIYF.

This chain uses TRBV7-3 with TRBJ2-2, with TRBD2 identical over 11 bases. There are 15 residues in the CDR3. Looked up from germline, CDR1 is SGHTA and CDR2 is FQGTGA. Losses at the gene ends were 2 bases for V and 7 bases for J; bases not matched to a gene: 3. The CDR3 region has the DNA TGTGCCAGCAGCTTAGGACTAGCGGGTATCGGGGAGCTGTTTTTT. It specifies CASSLGLAGIGELFF. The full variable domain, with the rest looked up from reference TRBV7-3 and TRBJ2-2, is GAGVSQTPSNKVTEKGKYVELRCDPISGHTALYWYRQSLGQGPEFLIYFQGTGAADDSGLPNDRFFAVRPEGSVSTLKIQRTERGDSAVYLCASSLGLAGIGELFFGEGSRLTVL.

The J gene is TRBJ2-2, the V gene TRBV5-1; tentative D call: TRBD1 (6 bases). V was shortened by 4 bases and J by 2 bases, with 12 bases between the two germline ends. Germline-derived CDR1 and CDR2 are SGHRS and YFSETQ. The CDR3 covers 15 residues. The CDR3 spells CASSDFGTNTGELFF. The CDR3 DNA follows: TGCGCCAGCAGCGACTTCGGGACAAACACCGGGGAGCTGTTTTTT.

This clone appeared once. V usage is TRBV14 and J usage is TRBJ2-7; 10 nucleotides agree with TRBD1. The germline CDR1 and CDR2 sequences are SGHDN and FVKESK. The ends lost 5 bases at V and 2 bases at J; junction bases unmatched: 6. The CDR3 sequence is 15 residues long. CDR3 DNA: TGTGCCAGCAGCAACTTTGACAGGGGGCCCTACGAGCAGTACTTC. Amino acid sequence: CASSNFDRGPYEQYF.

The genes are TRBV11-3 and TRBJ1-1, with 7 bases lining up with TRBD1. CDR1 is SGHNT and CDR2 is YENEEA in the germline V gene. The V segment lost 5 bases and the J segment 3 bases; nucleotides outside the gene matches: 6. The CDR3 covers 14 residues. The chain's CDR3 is CASSPGQVDTEAFF. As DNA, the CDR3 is TGTGCCAGCAGCCCAGGACAGGTTGACACTGAAGCTTTCTTT. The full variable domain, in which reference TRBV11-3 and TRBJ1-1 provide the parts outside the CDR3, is EAGVVQSPRYKIIEKKQPVAFWCNPISGHNTLYWYLQNLGQGPELLIRYENEEAVDDSQLPKDRFSAERLKGVDSTLKIQPAELGDSAVYLCASSPGQVDTEAFFGQGTRLTVV.

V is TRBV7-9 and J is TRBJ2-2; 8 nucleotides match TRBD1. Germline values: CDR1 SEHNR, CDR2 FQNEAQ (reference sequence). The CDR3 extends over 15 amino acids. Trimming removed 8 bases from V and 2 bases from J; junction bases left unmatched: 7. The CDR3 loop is CASQPGGHNTGELFF. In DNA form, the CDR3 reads TGTGCCAGCCAGCCAGGGGGCCATAACACCGGGGAGCTGTTTTTT.

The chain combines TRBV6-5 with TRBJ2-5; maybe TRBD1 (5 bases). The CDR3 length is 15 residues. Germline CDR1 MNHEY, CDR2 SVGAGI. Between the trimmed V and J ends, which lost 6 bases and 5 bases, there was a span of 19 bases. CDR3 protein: CASSIQARGGETQYF. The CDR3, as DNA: TGTGCCAGCAGCATTCAGGCTAGGGGCGGTGAGACCCAGTACTTC.

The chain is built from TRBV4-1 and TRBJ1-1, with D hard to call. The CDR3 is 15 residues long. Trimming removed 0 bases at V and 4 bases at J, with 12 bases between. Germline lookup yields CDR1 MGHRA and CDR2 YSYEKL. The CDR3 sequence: CASSQDIPRSTEAFF. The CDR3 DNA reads TGCGCCAGCAGCCAAGATATCCCTCGGAGCACTGAAGCTTTCTTT.

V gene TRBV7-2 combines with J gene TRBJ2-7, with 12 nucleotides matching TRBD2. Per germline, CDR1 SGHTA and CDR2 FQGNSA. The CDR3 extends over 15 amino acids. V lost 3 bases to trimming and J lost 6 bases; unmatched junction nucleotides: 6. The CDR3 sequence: CASSLFLAGGGEQYF. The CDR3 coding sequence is TGTGCCAGCAGCTTGTTTCTAGCGGGAGGGGGCGAGCAGTACTTC.

The CDR3 reads CASSTYRTGNTEAFF. CDR3 DNA sequence: TGTGCCAGCAGCACCTACCGGACAGGGAACACTGAAGCTTTCTTT. V gene TRBV11-2 combines with J gene TRBJ1-1, with 7 positions matching TRBD1. The J segment lost 1 base and the V segment lost 5 bases, leaving 7 bases of the junction unmatched. Per germline, CDR1 SGHAT and CDR2 FQNNGV. CDR3 length equals 15 residues.

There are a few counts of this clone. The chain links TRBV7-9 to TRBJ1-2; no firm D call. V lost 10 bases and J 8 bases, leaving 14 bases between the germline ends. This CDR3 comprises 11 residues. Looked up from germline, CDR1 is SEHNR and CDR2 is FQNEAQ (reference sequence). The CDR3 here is CAITAVEGYTF. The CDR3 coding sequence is TGTGCCATCACGGCGGTGGAGGGCTACACCTTC.

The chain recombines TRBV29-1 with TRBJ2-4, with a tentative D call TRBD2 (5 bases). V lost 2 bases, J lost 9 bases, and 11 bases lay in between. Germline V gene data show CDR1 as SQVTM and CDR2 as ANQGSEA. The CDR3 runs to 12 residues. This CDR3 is CSVEYNRGIQYF. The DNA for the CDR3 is TGCAGCGTTGAATATAACCGGGGCATTCAGTACTTC.

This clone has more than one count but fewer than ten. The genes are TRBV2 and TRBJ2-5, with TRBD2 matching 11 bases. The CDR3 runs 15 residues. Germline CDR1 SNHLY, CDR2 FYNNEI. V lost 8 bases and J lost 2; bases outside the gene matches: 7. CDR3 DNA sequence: TGTGCCAGCGTAGCGGGAGGGCTCTTTCAAGAGACCCAGTACTTC. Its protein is CASVAGGLFQETQYF.

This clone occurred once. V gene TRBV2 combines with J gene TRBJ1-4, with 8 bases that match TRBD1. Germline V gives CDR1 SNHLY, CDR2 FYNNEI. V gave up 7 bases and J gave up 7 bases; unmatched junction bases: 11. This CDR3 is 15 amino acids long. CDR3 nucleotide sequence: TGTGCCAGCATCACGGACAGGGTGGTTGGTGAAAAACTGTTTTTT. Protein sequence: CASITDRVVGEKLFF.

CDR3 in amino acids: CASSKEYRGTGELFF. DNA for the CDR3: TGTGCCAGTAGCAAAGAATACAGGGGGACCGGGGAGCTGTTTTTT. The gene calls are TRBV19 and TRBJ2-2, with TRBD1 matching over 8 bases. The CDR3 contains 15 residues. Germline CDR1 and CDR2: LNHDA and SQIVND (reference sequence). Trimming cost V 6 bases and J 5 bases; bases outside gene matches: 8.

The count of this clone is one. The CDR3 spells CAWESTGPYNSPLHF. Written as DNA, the CDR3 is TGTGCCTGGGAATCGACAGGGCCCTATAATTCACCCCTCCACTTT. The J gene is TRBJ1-6, the V gene TRBV30; TRBD1 matches 7 bases. The CDR3 has 15 amino acids. Germline V gene lookup returns CDR1 GTSNPN and CDR2 SVGIG (reference sequence). V gave up 5 bases and J gave up 2 bases; unmatched junction bases: 6.

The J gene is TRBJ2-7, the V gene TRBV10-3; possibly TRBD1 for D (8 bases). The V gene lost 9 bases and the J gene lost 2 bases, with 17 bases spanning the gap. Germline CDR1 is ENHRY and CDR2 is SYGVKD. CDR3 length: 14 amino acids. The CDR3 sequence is CAMGGGQATYEQYF. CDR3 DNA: TGTGCCATGGGAGGGGGACAGGCGACCTACGAGCAGTACTTC.

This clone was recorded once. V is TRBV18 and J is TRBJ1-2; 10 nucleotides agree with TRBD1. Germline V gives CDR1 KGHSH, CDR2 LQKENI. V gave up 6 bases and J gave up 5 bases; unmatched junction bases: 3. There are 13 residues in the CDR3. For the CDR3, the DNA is TGTGCCAGCTCCCCGGGACAGGGGTATGGCTACACCTTC. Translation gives CASSPGQGYGYTF.

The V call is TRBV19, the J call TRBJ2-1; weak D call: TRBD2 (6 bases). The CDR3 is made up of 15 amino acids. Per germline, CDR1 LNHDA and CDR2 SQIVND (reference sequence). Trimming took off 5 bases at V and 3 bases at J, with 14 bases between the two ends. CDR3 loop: CASSASGSLYNEQFF. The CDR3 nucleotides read TGTGCCAGTAGTGCAAGCGGGTCCCTCTACAATGAGCAGTTCTTC.

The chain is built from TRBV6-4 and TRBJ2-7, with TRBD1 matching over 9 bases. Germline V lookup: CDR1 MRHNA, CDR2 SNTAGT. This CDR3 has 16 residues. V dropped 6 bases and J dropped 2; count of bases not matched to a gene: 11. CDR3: CASRIKGQGYPYEQYF. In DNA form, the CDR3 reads TGTGCCAGCAGGATTAAAGGACAGGGGTACCCCTACGAGCAGTACTTC.

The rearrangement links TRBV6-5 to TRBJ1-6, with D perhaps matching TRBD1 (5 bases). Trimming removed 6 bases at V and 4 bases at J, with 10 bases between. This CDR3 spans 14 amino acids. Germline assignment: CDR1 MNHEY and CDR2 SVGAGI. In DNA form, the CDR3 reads TGTGCCAGCAGACCGACAGCTTATAATTCACCCCTCCACTTT. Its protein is CASRPTAYNSPLHF.

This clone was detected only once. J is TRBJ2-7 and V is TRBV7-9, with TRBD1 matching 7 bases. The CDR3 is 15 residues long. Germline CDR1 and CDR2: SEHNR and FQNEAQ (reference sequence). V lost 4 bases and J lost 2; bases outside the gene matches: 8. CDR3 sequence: CASSSKGTATYEQYF. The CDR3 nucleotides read TGTGCCAGCAGCTCAAAGGGGACAGCTACCTACGAGCAGTACTTC. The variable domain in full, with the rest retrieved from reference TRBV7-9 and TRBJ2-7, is DTGVSQNPRHKITKRGQNVTFRCDPISEHNRLYWYRQTLGQGPEFLTYFQNEAQLEKSRLLSDRFSAERPKGSFSTLEIQRTEQGDSAMYLCASSSKGTATYEQYFGPGTRLTVT.